A selection of T cell receptor beta chains follows, all from one sample in a study of blood T cell repertoires in COVID-19. Repertoires were generated with immunoSEQ multiplex PCR, while TCRdb's copy carries only in-frame clones and drops some. Of roughly 56,000 clones in the sample, around 88% are singletons; the top ten hold more than 14%. Sequenced: peripheral blood. These receptors all come from a human donor in a cohort sampled during active COVID-19. CDR3s include the opening cysteine and the closing phenylalanine or tryptophan. Fields, in order: clone size, J gene, V gene, D gene, CDR3 DNA, CDR3 protein. A D gene is named only where the DNA matches it firmly. The size field is filled for only some rows; it gives once, few, many or a size class.

>NA|TRBJ2-5|TRBV7-9|NA
TGTGCCAGCAGCTCGCACCGGGGGACCCAGTACTTC
CASSSHRGTQYF
>NA|TRBJ2-1|TRBV11-2|TRBD1
TGTGCCAGCAGCTTAGGGCCGGGACAGGGGGCCGGGCAGTTCTTC
CASSLGPGQGAGQFF
>NA|TRBJ2-7|TRBV2|NA
TGTGCCAGCAGTGGGGCGACACAGCCAGGTTTCGAGCAGTACTTC
CASSGATQPGFEQYF
>NA|TRBJ2-1|TRBV6-5|TRBD2
TGTGCCAGCAGTTACTCAGGGACTAGCACAAATGAGCAGTTCTTC
CASSYSGTSTNEQFF
>NA|TRBJ2-7|TRBV28|NA
TGTGCCAGCAGTTTATGGGGCGACAACTACGAGCAGTACTTC
CASSLWGDNYEQYF
>NA|TRBJ1-6|TRBV5-1|NA
TGCGCCAGCAGCTCAACAACAGGGAATTATAATTCACCCCTCCACTTT
CASSSTTGNYNSPLHF
>NA|TRBJ1-3|TRBV6-4|TRBD1
TGTGCCAGCGACAGGACAGGGGTAACCGGAAACACCATATATTTT
CASDRTGVTGNTIYF
>once|TRBJ2-5|TRBV5-4|NA
TGTGCCACCAGTGGCTCGGAGACCCAGTACTTC
CATSGSETQYF
>NA|TRBJ2-3|TRBV5-5|NA
TGTGCCAGCAGCTCATGGACTGGCACAGATACGCAGTATTTT
CASSSWTGTDTQYF
>NA|TRBJ2-7|TRBV18|TRBD1
TGTGCCAGCTCACGACGGGACAGTTTTCCCTACGAGCAGTACTTC
CASSRRDSFPYEQYF
>NA|TRBJ2-5|TRBV5-6|TRBD2
TGTGCCAGCAGCTTGTGGTACCCCCGGGGGGGAGAGACCCAGTACTTC
CASSLWYPRGGETQYF
>NA|TRBJ2-5|TRBV4-1|TRBD1
TGCGCCAGCAGCCAAGCTGGACAGGGGGAGACCCAGTACTTC
CASSQAGQGETQYF
>NA|TRBJ1-2|TRBV5-6|NA
TGTGCCAGCAGCTTGGAGGGCAGGGGAAACTATGGCTACACCTTC
CASSLEGRGNYGYTF
>NA|TRBJ1-4|TRBV30|NA
TGTGCCTGGGGGTCAGGCCCAAGAAGGGAAAAACTGTTTTTT
CAWGSGPRREKLFF
>few|TRBJ1-2|TRBV4-1|NA
TGCGCCAGCAGCCAAGCAGGACAGATTTATGGCTACACCTTC
CASSQAGQIYGYTF
>NA|TRBJ2-3|TRBV18|NA
TGTGCCAGCTCACCGACAGGTCGCACAGATACGCAGTATTTT
CASSPTGRTDTQYF
>NA|TRBJ2-7|TRBV7-9|TRBD1
TGTGCCAGCAGCTTAGGACAGGGCAACTACGAGCAGTACTTC
CASSLGQGNYEQYF
>NA|TRBJ2-1|TRBV5-1|TRBD2
TGCGCCAGCAGCTTCCTAGCGGGAGGGGCCAGGGAGCAGTTCTTC
CASSFLAGGAREQFF
>NA|TRBJ1-1|TRBV14|NA
TGTGCCAGCAGCCCCCCTTGGGCCACTGAAGCTTTCTTT
CASSPPWATEAFF
>NA|TRBJ1-4|TRBV6-5|TRBD1
TGTGCCAGCGAGCAGGGGGCGTCTAATGAAAAACTGTTTTTT
CASEQGASNEKLFF
>NA|TRBJ2-1|TRBV5-1|TRBD2
TGCGCCAGCAGCCGATGGACTAGCGGACCAGTGGAGCAGTTCTTC
CASSRWTSGPVEQFF
>NA|TRBJ1-5|TRBV19|NA
TGTGCCAGTAGAGATCTCGTGAGGGAGACCTTAAGCAATCAGCCCCAGCATTTT
CASRDLVRETLSNQPQHF
>NA|TRBJ2-7|TRBV19|TRBD1
TGTGCCAGTAAAAGAGGGGGCGAGTACGAGCAGTACTTC
CASKRGGEYEQYF
>NA|TRBJ1-1|TRBV30|NA
TGTGCCTGGAGTAACTTGGCTTTCTTT
CAWSNLAFF
>NA|TRBJ2-1|TRBV5-1|TRBD2
TGCGCCAGCAGCTCACTAGCGGGAGGCAATGAGCAGTTCTTC
CASSSLAGGNEQFF
>NA|TRBJ2-1|TRBV9|TRBD2
TGTGCCAGCAGCCTCCGACTAGCGGGAGGGCCGTATGAGCAGTTCTTC
CASSLRLAGGPYEQFF
>NA|TRBJ2-7|TRBV7-6|NA
TGTGCCAGCAGCTTAGGGGGGGACCTATACGAGCAGTACTTC
CASSLGGDLYEQYF
>NA|TRBJ2-6|TRBV15|NA
TGTGCCACCAGCAGAGACAGGGTTGGGGCCAACGTCCTGACTTTC
CATSRDRVGANVLTF
>NA|TRBJ2-7|TRBV9|NA
TGTGCCAGCAGCGGTTCCCGGGACTCCTACGAGCAGTACTTC
CASSGSRDSYEQYF
>NA|TRBJ1-2|TRBV10-1|TRBD1
TGCGCCAGCAGCACGGGACAGTCCTATGGCTACACCTTC
CASSTGQSYGYTF
>medium-sized|TRBJ1-2|TRBV11-2|NA
TGTGCCAGCGCCCTGCGGGGGGGATGGAACTATGGCTACACCTTC
CASALRGGWNYGYTF
>few|TRBJ2-1|TRBV7-9|NA
TGTGCCAGCAGCTTAGGCGACCGGGACTTTGACAATGAGCAGTTCTTC
CASSLGDRDFDNEQFF
>NA|TRBJ2-1|TRBV7-3|NA
TGTGCCAGCGCGGTGCGGGACCGCCAAGACAATGAGCAGTTCTTC
CASAVRDRQDNEQFF
>NA|TRBJ2-5|TRBV11-3|NA
TGTGCCAGCAGCTTAAGCCCGCGAGAGACCCAGTACTTC
CASSLSPRETQYF
>once|TRBJ1-2|TRBV6-5|NA
TGTGCCAGCACCCCTAGGGGGTTCCCTGGCTACACCTTC
CASTPRGFPGYTF
>NA|TRBJ1-5|TRBV6-2/TRBV6-3|NA
TGTGCCAGCAGTTACTCCGGGTATAGCAATCAGCCCCAGCATTTT
CASSYSGYSNQPQHF
>NA|TRBJ2-5|TRBV11-1|TRBD1
TGTGCCAGCAGCTTAAACAGGGGGCGCGTCGAGACCCAGTACTTC
CASSLNRGRVETQYF
>NA|TRBJ2-7|TRBV28|NA
TGTGCCAGCAGTTTATCGGGGCGGGACCAGTACTTC
CASSLSGRDQYF
>NA|TRBJ2-3|TRBV7-9|TRBD2
TGTGCCAGCAGCACCACGGGACTAACCCCCGATACGCAGTATTTT
CASSTTGLTPDTQYF
>NA|TRBJ2-1|TRBV6-4|TRBD2
TGTGCCAGCAGTGTCCCAGCGGGAGGAAGGGAGAATGAGCAGTTCTTC
CASSVPAGGRENEQFF
>NA|TRBJ1-5|TRBV28|NA
TGTGCCAGCAGCCCCTACAGGGCCAATCAGCCCCAGCATTTT
CASSPYRANQPQHF
>NA|TRBJ2-2|TRBV18|NA
TGTGCCAGCTCACCGAGGTGGCTAGCCGGGGAGCTGTTTTTT
CASSPRWLAGELFF
>once|TRBJ2-1|TRBV5-1|NA
TGCGCCAGCAGCCTGTATATGGCGGGGATTGAGCAGTTCTTC
CASSLYMAGIEQFF
>NA|TRBJ2-1|TRBV7-6|NA
TGTGCCAGCAGTTCCCAGGGGAGCTCCTACAATGAGCAGTTCTTC
CASSSQGSSYNEQFF
>NA|TRBJ2-7|TRBV6-1|NA
TGTGCCAGCAGAGAAGGGACTCTTCTACACGAGCAGTACTTC
CASREGTLLHEQYF
>once|TRBJ1-5|TRBV27|NA
TGTGCCAGCAGTTTATCGCGGGTTAATCAGCCCCAGCATTTT
CASSLSRVNQPQHF
>once|TRBJ2-1|TRBV7-8|NA
TGTGCCAGCAGCTCAAGCCCGCATTCCTACAATGAGCAGTTCTTC
CASSSSPHSYNEQFF
>NA|TRBJ2-1|TRBV11-3|NA
TGTGCCAGCAGCCCGGCAGCGGGTCTCCATGAGCAGTTCTTC
CASSPAAGLHEQFF
>NA|TRBJ2-1|TRBV9|TRBD2
TGTGCCAGCAGCGTAGAGGGACTAGCGGGGGGTGAGCAGTTCTTC
CASSVEGLAGGEQFF
>NA|TRBJ2-1|TRBV20-1|NA
TGCAGTGCCTACCAGTTACTGACTTCGTTCTTC
CSAYQLLTSFF
>NA|TRBJ2-1|TRBV5-4|TRBD1
TGTGCCAGCAGCTTGACCGGGACAGGGGGTTTGGATGAGCAGTTCTTC
CASSLTGTGGLDEQFF
>NA|TRBJ1-5|TRBV28|NA
TGTGCCAGCAGTCCCCGCAGGTTCCCAAGCAATCAGCCCCAGCATTTT
CASSPRRFPSNQPQHF
>NA|TRBJ2-1|TRBV10-3|TRBD2
TGTGCCATCAGTCGCGGGGGCTCCTACAATGAGCAGTTCTTC
CAISRGGSYNEQFF
>NA|TRBJ1-5|TRBV19|TRBD1
TGTGCCAGTAGTACCTTAGGACAGGCGACTAATCAGCCCCAGCATTTT
CASSTLGQATNQPQHF
>NA|TRBJ1-2|TRBV20-1|TRBD1
TGCAGCGGGACAGGGAGGTATGGCTACACCTTC
CSGTGRYGYTF
>NA|TRBJ2-7|TRBV7-8|NA
TGTGCCAGCCTCGCCTGGAGAGCATACGAGCAGTACTTC
CASLAWRAYEQYF
>NA|TRBJ2-3|TRBV10-3|TRBD2
TGTGCCATCAGTGGGACTAGCGGGGTCACAGATACGCAGTATTTT
CAISGTSGVTDTQYF